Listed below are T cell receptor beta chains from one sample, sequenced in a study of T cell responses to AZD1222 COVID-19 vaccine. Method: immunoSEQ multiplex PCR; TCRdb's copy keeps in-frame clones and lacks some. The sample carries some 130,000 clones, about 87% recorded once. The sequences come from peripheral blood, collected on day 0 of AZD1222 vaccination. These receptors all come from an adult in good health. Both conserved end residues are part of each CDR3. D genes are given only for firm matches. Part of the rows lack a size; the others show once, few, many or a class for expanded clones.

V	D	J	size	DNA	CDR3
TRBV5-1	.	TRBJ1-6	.	TGCGCCAGCAGCTTGACAGTCTCTTATTCACCCCTCCACTTT	CASSLTVSYSPLHF
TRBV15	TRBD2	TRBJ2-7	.	TGTGCCACCAGCAGAGATCGGGCGGCTAGCGGGAGTCAGAGCCAGTACTTC	CATSRDRAASGSQSQYF
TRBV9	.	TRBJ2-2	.	TGTGCCAGCAGCCCTTACACCGGGGAGCTGTTTTTT	CASSPYTGELFF
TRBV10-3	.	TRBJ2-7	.	TGTGCCATCAGTGAGTCACTTAACGGAGCCTACGAGCAGTACTTC	CAISESLNGAYEQYF
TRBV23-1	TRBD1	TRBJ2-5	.	TGCGCCAGCAGCCCCCGGGACAGGGGGCGCGATCGGGCAGAGACCCAGTACTTC	CASSPRDRGRDRAETQYF
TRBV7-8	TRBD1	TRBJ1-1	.	TGTGCCAGCAGCCCGCCGATTCGGACAGGGGAAGCTTTCTTT	CASSPPIRTGEAFF
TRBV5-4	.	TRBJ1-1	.	TGTGCCAGCAGCGGCGGACAGTACCCTCTGAACACTGAAGCTTTCTTT	CASSGGQYPLNTEAFF
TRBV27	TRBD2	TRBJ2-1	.	TGTGCCAGCAGTACCCAAGGGACTAGCTCCTACAATGAGCAGTTCTTC	CASSTQGTSSYNEQFF
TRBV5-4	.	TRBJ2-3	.	TGTGCCGTATCGGACTCGGCAGATACGCAGTATTTT	CAVSDSADTQYF
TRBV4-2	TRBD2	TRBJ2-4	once	TGTGCCAGCAGCCAGCGGGGGGGTTCCAAAAACATTCAGTACTTC	CASSQRGGSKNIQYF
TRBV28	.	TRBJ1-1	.	TGTGCCAGCAGTTCGCAACTAAAAGCTTTCTTT	CASSSQLKAFF
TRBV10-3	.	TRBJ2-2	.	TGTGCCATCAGTGAATCGGGTTCTAGCGCCACCGGGGAGCTGTTTTTT	CAISESGSSATGELFF
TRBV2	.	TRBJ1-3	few	TGTGCCAGCAGTGAAGGTTACTCTGGAAACACCATATATTTT	CASSEGYSGNTIYF
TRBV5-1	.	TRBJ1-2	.	TGCGCCAGCAGCTTAGGGACCGGAGAATCCCACTATGGCTACACCTTC	CASSLGTGESHYGYTF
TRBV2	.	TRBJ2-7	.	TGTGCCAGCAGTGGGTTAATTTGGGGAAATTCCTACGAGCAGTACTTC	CASSGLIWGNSYEQYF
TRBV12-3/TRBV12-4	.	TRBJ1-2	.	TGTGCCAGCAGTTTTCAAGGTAGCTATGGCTACACCTTC	CASSFQGSYGYTF
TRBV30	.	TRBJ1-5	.	TGTGCCTGGAGTATAGGGCCCTCTGCCCATCAGCCCCAGCATTTT	CAWSIGPSAHQPQHF
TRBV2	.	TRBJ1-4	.	TGTGCCAGCTGGGGGGGGTCCGGACTGTTTTTT	CASWGGSGLFF
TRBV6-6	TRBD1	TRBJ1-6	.	TGTGCCAGCGCTAATCTCCAGGGACAGAAGGTCTCCCCCCTCCACTTT	CASANLQGQKVSPLHF
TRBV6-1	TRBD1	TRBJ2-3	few	TGTGCCAGCAGTGAAGGGTCAGGGGGTGGCACAGATACGCAGTATTTT	CASSEGSGGGTDTQYF
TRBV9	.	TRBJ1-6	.	TGTGCCAGCAGCGTAACTCCTTTAAATACTCCCACTAGGGGATCACCCCTCCACTTT	CASSVTPLNTPTRGSPLHF
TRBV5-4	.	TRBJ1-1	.	TGTGCCAGCAGCTCCCATTCGCTGGATCAGGGGACTGAAGCTTTCTTT	CASSSHSLDQGTEAFF
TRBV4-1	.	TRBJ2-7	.	TGCGCCAGCAGCCATCCGACTCGCTACTACGAGCAGTACTTC	CASSHPTRYYEQYF
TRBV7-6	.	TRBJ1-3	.	TGTGCCAGCAGCCCGGGACGGCTCTCTGGAAACACCATATATTTT	CASSPGRLSGNTIYF
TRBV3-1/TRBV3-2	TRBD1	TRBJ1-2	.	TGTGCCAGCAGCCACGGACAGGGAGTGACGGGCTACACCTTC	CASSHGQGVTGYTF
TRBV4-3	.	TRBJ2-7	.	TGCGCCAGCAGCCGACAGAGGAGGTACGAGCAGTACTTC	CASSRQRRYEQYF